This T cell receptor (beta chain) was retrieved from a study of early T cells in non-severe SARS-CoV-2 infection (dated by TCRdb to 2020 to 2022). As for the study more broadly: TCR sequencing used bulk RNA from unsorted whole blood, so alpha and beta chains could not be paired.

This clonotype was counted many times. There is no known antigen for this receptor. No much larger clonotype is one base removed from it; base qualities were not supplied. Libraries were prepared through 5' RACE. Sequenced using a NextSeq 500. Unique molecular identifiers were attached to individual cDNA molecules in the TCR library protocol so that sequencing error and PCR bias could be corrected. TCR alpha and beta chains were both sequenced, and the abundances of alpha and beta sequences in each sample were closely correlated with each other. Per the original workflow: Decombinator V4 was used to annotate TCR sequences for V gene, J gene and CDR3. Expanded TCRs were defined as changing significantly between any two time points under a Poisson model with p below 0.0001. TCR abundances were normalised to the total number of TCRs sequenced in each sample and reported as counts per million. TRAV1-2 paired with TRAJ12, TRAJ20 or TRAJ33 defined MAIT TCRs, while TRAV10 paired with TRAJ18 defined iNKT TCRs. VDJdb, accessed 1 November 2021, was searched for CMV, EBV and SARS-CoV-2 annotated TCRs, excluding TCRs annotated for multiple antigens. TCRdb reprocessing: public reads trimmed at Q25 with fastp, clones called with MiXCR, in-frame beta chains kept. Merged by CDR3 protein, the rows form single entries marked with the most common genes and DNA. These V and J calls derive from TCRdb rather than the authors' analysis. The sample has over 50,000 distinct CDR3 sequences on record, around 8% of them singletons. The top ten clones comprise over 8% of the sample.

The paper as a whole reports these results and caveats: VDJdb matching was skewed toward anti-spike CD8 responses, so virus-specific expansions were likely underestimated and private and CD4 specificities were missed.

The study was a case-control design nested within a healthcare worker cohort in London, UK, with weekly nasopharyngeal swab PCR tests and blood sampling. Healthcare workers were recruited during the week of the UK lockdown, between 23 and 31 March 2020, and followed weekly for up to roughly 15 weeks. Sequences SGHAT (CDR1) and FQNNGV (CDR2) are obtained from the germline V gene. V is cut by 4 bases and J by 9 bases, and the space between the germline ends is 13 bases. The CDR3 numbers 14 residues from cysteine through phenylalanine. Only CDR3 DNA remains: 42 bases, in frame from the first base. This receptor was obtained from an adult who was a healthcare worker with PCR-confirmed SARS-CoV-2 infection or an uninfected control (not recorded which). The sequence joins TRBV11-2 to TRBJ1-6; a weak D assignment points to TRBD1 (5 bases agree). The sequencing input was whole blood. The CDR3 here reads CASSSRDLGSPLHF. The sequenced DNA: TGTGCCAGCAGCTCCAGGGATTTAGGTTCACCCCTCCACTTT. Beyond the CDR3, the reference TRBV11-2 and TRBJ1-6 genes provide the residues; the full variable domain reads: EAGVAQSPRYKIIEKRQSVAFWCNPISGHATLYWYQQILGQGPKLLIQFQNNGVVDDSQLPKDRFSAERLKGVDSTLKIQPAKLEDSAVYLCASSSRDLGSPLHFGNGTRLTVT.